One sample yielded the 13 T cell receptor beta chains listed below, sequenced in a study of control samples from healthy donors and cancer patients. TCRdb's copy holds only in-frame clones and misses some; the assay was immunoSEQ multiplex PCR. Among about 220,000 clones listed, just under 95% were seen once. Material: blood. The source is a man between 45 and 60 years old in good health.

V gene TRBV11-1 combines with J gene TRBJ2-7, with a tentative D call TRBD2 (5 bases). Trimming left V 3 bases short and J 0 bases short, with 9 bases between. In germline, CDR1 is SGHAT, CDR2 FQDESV (reference sequence). The CDR3 is made up of 14 amino acids. CDR3 amino acids: CASSFDRDSYEQYF. The DNA for the CDR3 is TGTGCCAGCAGCTTCGATCGGGACTCCTACGAGCAGTACTTC.

The rearrangement uses TRBV7-4 and TRBJ1-4; 11 bases agree with TRBD1. Unmatched junction bases numbered 17, after V lost 4 bases and J lost 7 bases. Germline CDR1 is SGHVT and CDR2 is SQSDAQ. The CDR3 loop spans 19 amino acids. The CDR3 spells CASSSYWDFPGQGGEKLFF. CDR3 DNA: TGTGCCAGCAGCTCGTACTGGGACTTTCCGGGACAGGGGGGTGAAAAACTGTTTTTT.

This clone was counted between two and nine times. The chain combines TRBV7-3 with TRBJ1-1, with 7 bases fitting TRBD1. The CDR3 totals 14 residues. V shed 5 bases and J 4 bases; nucleotides not matched to a gene: 7. Looked up from germline, CDR1 is SGHTA and CDR2 is FQGTGA. The CDR3 is CASSPDRDSTEAFF. In DNA form, the CDR3 reads TGTGCCAGCAGCCCCGACAGGGATTCCACTGAAGCTTTCTTT.

The chain couples TRBV5-4 to TRBJ1-2, with TRBD1 matching over 7 bases. There are 15 residues in the CDR3. Germline values: CDR1 SGHNT, CDR2 YYREEE (reference sequence). Trimming at V came to 3 bases and at J to 5 bases, leaving 10 bases not matched to a gene. The DNA for the CDR3 is TGTGCCAGCAGCTCCGGGACAGTGGCTCTTTATGGCTACACCTTC. Translated, it gives CASSSGTVALYGYTF.

The J gene is TRBJ2-1, the V gene TRBV6-5; tentatively, D is TRBD1 (5 bases). Looked up from germline, CDR1 is MNHEY and CDR2 is SVGAGI. V lost 0 bases and J 0 bases, leaving 6 bases between the germline ends. The CDR3 contains 15 residues. As DNA, the CDR3 is TGTGCCAGCAGTTACTCGCAGGGCTCCTACAATGAGCAGTTCTTC. It is translated as CASSYSQGSYNEQFF.

The chain joins TRBV7-2 to TRBJ2-1; D is ambiguous. The CDR3 sequence is 13 residues long. Germline CDR1 is SGHTA and CDR2 is FQGNSA. V lost 1 base and J lost 6, with 7 bases in between. CDR3 sequence: CASSLVHSNEQFF. The CDR3 region has the DNA TGTGCCAGCAGCTTAGTTCATTCCAATGAGCAGTTCTTC.

This chain connects TRBV14 to TRBJ2-7; 8 bases align to TRBD2. The CDR3 is 14 residues long. The V and J ends lost 2 bases and 2 bases, in that order; junction bases with no gene match: 2. Germline V gene sequence: CDR1 SGHDN, CDR2 FVKESK. The CDR3 bases are TGTGCCAGCAGCCAATCGGGGGGGGCCTACGAGCAGTACTTC. Its protein product is CASSQSGGAYEQYF.

This rearrangement joins TRBV5-1 to TRBJ2-3; 8 positions match TRBD2. Unmatched junction bases numbered 3, after V lost 3 bases and J lost 0 bases. Germline CDR1 and CDR2: SGHRS and YFSETQ. The CDR3 length is 15 residues. The CDR3 sequence: CASSWAGGSTDTQYF. For the CDR3, the DNA is TGCGCCAGCAGCTGGGCGGGGGGTAGCACAGATACGCAGTATTTT.

This chain uses TRBV19 with TRBJ1-2; 7 bases line up with TRBD1. The CDR3 contains 14 residues. The junction had 9 bases not matched to a gene; V was cut back by 6 bases and J by 5 bases. Germline lookup yields CDR1 LNHDA and CDR2 SQIVND (reference sequence). CDR3 sequence reads: CASSPPGTVYGYTF. In nucleotides, the CDR3 is TGTGCCAGTAGCCCACCCGGGACAGTATATGGCTACACCTTC.

The chain carries TRBV6-5 and TRBJ2-3; D not resolved. Deletions cut 8 bases from V and 6 bases from J, with 6 bases between. The CDR3 runs 10 residues. CDR1 and CDR2 (germline): MNHEY, SVGAGI. CDR3 residues: CASGHDTQYF. The CDR3 DNA sequence: TGTGCCAGCGGGCATGATACGCAGTATTTT.

The V call is TRBV6-1, the J call TRBJ2-2, with D possibly TRBD1 on 5 matching bases. The length of the CDR3 is 18 residues. The ends were cut back, 2 bases at V and 2 bases at J, with 18 bases in the middle. Germline V gene lookup returns CDR1 MNHNS and CDR2 SASEGT. CDR3 in amino acids: CASSESILTDTNTGELFF. CDR3 sequence (DNA): TGTGCCAGCAGTGAATCGATCCTGACAGACACAAACACCGGGGAGCTGTTTTTT.

This clone was counted only a few times. The gene calls are TRBV6-5 and TRBJ1-2; weak D call: TRBD1 (5 bases). V was trimmed by 11 bases and J by 8 bases, leaving 21 bases between them. Germline loops: CDR1 MNHEY, CDR2 SVGAGI. The CDR3 consists of 13 residues. CDR3 loop: CASQPGARGGYTF. CDR3 nucleotides: TGTGCCTCCCAGCCCGGGGCCCGGGGAGGCTACACCTTC.

The chain carries TRBV27 and TRBJ2-7; 10 bases align to TRBD1. CDR1 and CDR2 (germline): MNHEY, SMNVEV (reference sequence). Trimming at V came to 6 bases and at J to 4 bases, leaving 6 bases not matched to a gene. This CDR3 contains 14 residues. Here the CDR3 DNA reads TGTGCCAGCAGGGGGGGGACAGGGGTTTACGAGCAGTACTTC. It is translated as CASRGGTGVYEQYF.